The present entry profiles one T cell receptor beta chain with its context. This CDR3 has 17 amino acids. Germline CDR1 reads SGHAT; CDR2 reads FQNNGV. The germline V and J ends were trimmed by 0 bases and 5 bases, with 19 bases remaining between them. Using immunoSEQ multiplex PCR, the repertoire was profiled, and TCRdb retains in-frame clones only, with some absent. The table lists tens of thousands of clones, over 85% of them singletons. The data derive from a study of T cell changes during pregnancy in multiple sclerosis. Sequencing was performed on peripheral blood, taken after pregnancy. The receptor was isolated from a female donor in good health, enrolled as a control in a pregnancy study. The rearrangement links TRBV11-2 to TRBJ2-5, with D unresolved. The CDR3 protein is CASSLDHRVMLVETQYF. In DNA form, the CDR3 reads TGTGCCAGCAGCTTAGATCACCGGGTAATGCTTGTGGAGACCCAGTACTTC.